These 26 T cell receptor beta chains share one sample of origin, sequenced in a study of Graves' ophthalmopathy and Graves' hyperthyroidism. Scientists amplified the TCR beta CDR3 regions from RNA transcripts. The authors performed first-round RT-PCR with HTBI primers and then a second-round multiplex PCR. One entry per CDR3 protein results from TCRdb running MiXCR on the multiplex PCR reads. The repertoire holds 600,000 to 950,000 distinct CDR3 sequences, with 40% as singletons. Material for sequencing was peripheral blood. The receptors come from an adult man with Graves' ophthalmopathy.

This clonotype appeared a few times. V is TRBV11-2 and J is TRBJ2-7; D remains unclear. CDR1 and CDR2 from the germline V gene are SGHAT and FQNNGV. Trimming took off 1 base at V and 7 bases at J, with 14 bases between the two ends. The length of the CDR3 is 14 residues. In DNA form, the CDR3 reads TGTGCCAGCAGCTTAGGAATCAGTGTAGGGGAGCAGTACTTC. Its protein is CASSLGISVGEQYF. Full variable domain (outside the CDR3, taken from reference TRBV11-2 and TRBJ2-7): EAGVAQSPRYKIIEKRQSVAFWCNPISGHATLYWYQQILGQGPKLLIQFQNNGVVDDSQLPKDRFSAERLKGVDSTLKIQPAKLEDSAVYLCASSLGISVGEQYFGPGTRLTVT.

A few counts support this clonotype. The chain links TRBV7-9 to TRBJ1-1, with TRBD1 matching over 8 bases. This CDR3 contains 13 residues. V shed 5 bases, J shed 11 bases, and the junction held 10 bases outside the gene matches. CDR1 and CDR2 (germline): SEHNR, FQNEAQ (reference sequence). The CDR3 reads CASSPRQGIQAFF. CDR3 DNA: TGTGCCAGCAGCCCGAGACAGGGGATTCAGGCTTTCTTT. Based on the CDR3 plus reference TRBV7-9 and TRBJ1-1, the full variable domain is DTGVSQNPRHKITKRGQNVTFRCDPISEHNRLYWYRQTLGQGPEFLTYFQNEAQLEKSRLLSDRFSAERPKGSFSTLEIQRTEQGDSAMYLCASSPRQGIQAFFGQGTRLTVV.

The CDR3, as DNA: TGCGCCAGCAGGGACCCGGGAAAGGGCTATGGCTACACCTTC. Translating gives CASRDPGKGYGYTF. The V and J genes are TRBV5-1 and TRBJ1-2; no definite D call. The CDR3 is 14 amino acids. The ends were cut back, 5 bases at V and 4 bases at J, with 15 bases in the middle. CDR1 is SGHRS and CDR2 is YFSETQ in the germline V gene.

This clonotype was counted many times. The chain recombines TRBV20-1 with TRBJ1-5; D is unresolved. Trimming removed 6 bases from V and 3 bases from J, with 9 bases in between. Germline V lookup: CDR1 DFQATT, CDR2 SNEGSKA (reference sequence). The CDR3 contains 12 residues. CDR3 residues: CSATAFNQPQHF. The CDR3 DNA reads TGCAGTGCCACCGCGTTCAATCAGCCCCAGCATTTT.

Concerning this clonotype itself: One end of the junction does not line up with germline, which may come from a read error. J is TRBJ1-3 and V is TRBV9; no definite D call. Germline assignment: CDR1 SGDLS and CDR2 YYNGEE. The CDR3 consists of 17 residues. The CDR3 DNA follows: TGTTCCAGCAGCGTTGCGCCGCCGGAGTACTCTGGAAACACCATATATTTT. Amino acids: CSSSVAPPEYSGNTIYF.

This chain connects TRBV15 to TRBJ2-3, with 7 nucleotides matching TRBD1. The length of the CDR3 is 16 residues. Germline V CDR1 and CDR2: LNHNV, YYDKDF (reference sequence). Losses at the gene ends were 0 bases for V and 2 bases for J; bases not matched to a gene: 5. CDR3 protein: CATSRDRDRDTDTQYF. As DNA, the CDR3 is TGTGCCACCAGCAGAGATAGAGACAGGGACACAGATACGCAGTATTTT.

CDR3 DNA sequence: TGTGCCATCAGTCGCCAGTCCTCCTACGAGCAGTACTTC. The encoded protein is CAISRQSSYEQYF. The J gene is TRBJ2-7, the V gene TRBV10-3; the D is unclear. V was trimmed by 5 bases and J by 0 bases, leaving 8 bases between them. CDR3 length: 13 residues. Germline lookup yields CDR1 ENHRY and CDR2 SYGVKD.

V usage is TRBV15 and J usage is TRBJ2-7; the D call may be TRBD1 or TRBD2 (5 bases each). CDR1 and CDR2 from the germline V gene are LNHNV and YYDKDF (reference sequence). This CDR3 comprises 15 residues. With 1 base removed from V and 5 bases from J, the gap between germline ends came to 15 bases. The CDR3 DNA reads TGTGCCACCAGCAGAGGGGGGAACGGGGCCAACGAGCAGTACTTC. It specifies CATSRGGNGANEQYF.

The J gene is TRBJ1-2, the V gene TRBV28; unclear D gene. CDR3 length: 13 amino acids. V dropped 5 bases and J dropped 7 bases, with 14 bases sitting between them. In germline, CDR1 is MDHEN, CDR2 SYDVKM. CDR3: CASSPKALGGYTF. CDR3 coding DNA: TGTGCCAGCAGTCCCAAGGCCCTCGGTGGCTACACCTTC.

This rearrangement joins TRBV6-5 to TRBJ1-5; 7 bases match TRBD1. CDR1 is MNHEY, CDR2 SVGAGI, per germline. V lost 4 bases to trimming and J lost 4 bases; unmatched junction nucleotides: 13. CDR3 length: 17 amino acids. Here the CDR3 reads CASSLRTGQPINQPQHF. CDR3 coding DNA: TGTGCCAGCAGTTTGCGCACGGGACAGCCAATTAATCAGCCCCAGCATTTT.

As DNA, the CDR3 is TGTGCCATCAGTGAGCCCCCGGTGACTAGCGGGAGTGCTACGCAGTACTTC. Translating gives CAISEPPVTSGSATQYF. V is TRBV10-3 and J is TRBJ2-7; 12 positions agree with TRBD2. V shed 2 bases and J 9 bases; nucleotides not matched to a gene: 14. This CDR3 region has 17 residues. Germline V gives CDR1 ENHRY, CDR2 SYGVKD.

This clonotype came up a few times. In DNA, the CDR3 is TGTGCCAGCAGTTCGCAGGGGGGACAGTCCGGGGAGCTGTTTTTT. The encoded protein is CASSSQGGQSGELFF. The chain uses TRBV12-3 or TRBV12-4 and TRBJ2-2; perhaps TRBD1 as D (7 bases). The V and J ends lost 4 bases and 6 bases respectively, with 15 bases between them. The CDR3 runs 15 residues.

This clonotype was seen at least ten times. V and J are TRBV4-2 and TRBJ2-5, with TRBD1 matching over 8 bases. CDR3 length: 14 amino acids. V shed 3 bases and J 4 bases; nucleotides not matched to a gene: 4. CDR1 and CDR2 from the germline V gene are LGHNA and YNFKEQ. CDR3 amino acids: CASSQNDRGETQYF. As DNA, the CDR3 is TGTGCCAGCAGCCAGAACGACAGGGGAGAGACCCAGTACTTC.

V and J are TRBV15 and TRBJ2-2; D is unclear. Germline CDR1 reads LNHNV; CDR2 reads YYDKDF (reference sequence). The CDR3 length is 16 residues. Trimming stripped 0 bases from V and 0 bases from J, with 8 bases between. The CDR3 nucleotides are TGTGCCACCAGCAGAGACCCCCCCCCGAACACCGGGGAGCTGTTTTTT. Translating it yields CATSRDPPPNTGELFF.

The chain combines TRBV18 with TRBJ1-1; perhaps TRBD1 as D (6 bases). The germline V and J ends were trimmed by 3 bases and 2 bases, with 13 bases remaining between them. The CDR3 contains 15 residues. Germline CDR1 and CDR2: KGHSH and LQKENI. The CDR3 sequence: CASSPTGTPNTEAFF. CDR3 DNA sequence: TGTGCCAGCTCACCCACCGGGACACCTAACACTGAAGCTTTCTTT.

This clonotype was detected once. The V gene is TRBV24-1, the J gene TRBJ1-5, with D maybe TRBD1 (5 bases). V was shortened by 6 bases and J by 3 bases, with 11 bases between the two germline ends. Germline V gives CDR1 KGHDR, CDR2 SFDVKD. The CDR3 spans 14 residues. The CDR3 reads CATSIGTINQPQHF. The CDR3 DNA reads TGTGCCACCAGTATTGGGACGATCAATCAGCCCCAGCATTTT.

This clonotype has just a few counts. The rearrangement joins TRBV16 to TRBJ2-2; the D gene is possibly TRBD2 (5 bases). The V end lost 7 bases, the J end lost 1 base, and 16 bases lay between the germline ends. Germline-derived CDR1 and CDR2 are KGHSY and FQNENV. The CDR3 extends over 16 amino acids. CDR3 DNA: TGTGCCAGCACCCCACGGTACAGCGGGAACACCGGGGAGCTGTTTTTT. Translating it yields CASTPRYSGNTGELFF.

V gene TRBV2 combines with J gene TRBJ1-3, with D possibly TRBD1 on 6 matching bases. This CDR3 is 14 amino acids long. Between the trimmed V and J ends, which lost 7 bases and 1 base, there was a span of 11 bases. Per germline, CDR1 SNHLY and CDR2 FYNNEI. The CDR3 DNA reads TGTGCCAGCATACCCGACAGGTCTGGAAACACCATATATTTT. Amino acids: CASIPDRSGNTIYF.

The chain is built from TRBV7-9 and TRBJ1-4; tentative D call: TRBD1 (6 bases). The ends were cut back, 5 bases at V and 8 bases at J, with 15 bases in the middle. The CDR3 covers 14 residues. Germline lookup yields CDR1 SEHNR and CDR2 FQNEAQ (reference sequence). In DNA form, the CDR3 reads TGTGCCAGCAGCGACACAAGGGGGGAGGAAAAACTGTTTTTT. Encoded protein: CASSDTRGEEKLFF.

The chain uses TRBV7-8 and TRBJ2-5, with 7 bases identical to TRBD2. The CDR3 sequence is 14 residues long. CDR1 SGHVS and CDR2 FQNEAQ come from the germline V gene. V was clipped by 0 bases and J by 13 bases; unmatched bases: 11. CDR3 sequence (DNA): TGTGCCAGCAGCTTAGCCGGCGGGAGTTGGGGCCCGTACTTC. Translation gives CASSLAGGSWGPYF.

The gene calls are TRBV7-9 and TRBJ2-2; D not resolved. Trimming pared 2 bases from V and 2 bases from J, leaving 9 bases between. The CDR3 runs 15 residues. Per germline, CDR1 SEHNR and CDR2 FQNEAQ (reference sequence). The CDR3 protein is CASSLHRRNTGELFF. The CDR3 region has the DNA TGTGCCAGCAGCTTACATCGGAGAAACACCGGGGAGCTGTTTTTT.

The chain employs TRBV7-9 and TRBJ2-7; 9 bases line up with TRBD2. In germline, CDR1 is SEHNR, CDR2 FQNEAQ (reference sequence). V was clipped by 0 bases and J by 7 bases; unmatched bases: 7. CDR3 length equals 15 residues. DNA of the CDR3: TGTGCCAGCAGCTTAGCCGGACTAGCGCCGGGGGAGCAGTACTTC. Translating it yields CASSLAGLAPGEQYF.

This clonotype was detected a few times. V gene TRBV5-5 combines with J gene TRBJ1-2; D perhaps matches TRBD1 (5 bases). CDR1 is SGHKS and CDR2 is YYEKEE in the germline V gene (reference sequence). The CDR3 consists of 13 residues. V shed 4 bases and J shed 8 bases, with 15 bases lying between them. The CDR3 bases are TGTGCCAGCAGCCAATGGCAGGGTTTAGGCTACACCTTC. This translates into CASSQWQGLGYTF.

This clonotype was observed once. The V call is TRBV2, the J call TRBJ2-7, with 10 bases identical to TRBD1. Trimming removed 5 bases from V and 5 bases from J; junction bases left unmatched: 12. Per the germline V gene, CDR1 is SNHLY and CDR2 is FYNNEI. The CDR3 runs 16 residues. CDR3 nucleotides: TGTGCCAGCAGTCCTATCGGGACAGGGGCTGACAACGAGCAGTACTTC. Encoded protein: CASSPIGTGADNEQYF.

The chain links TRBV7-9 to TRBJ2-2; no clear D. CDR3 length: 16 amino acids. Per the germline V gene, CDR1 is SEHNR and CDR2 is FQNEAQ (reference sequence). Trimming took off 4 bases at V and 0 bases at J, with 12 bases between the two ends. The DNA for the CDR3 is TGTGCCAGCAGCTCGAGCCGGGTCTCGAACACCGGGGAGCTGTTTTTT. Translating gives CASSSSRVSNTGELFF.

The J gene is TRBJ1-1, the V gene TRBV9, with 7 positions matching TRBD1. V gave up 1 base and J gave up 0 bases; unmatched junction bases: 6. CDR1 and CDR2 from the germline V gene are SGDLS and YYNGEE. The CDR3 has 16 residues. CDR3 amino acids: CASSVWAGGMNTEAFF. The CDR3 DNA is TGTGCCAGCAGCGTATGGGCAGGGGGGATGAACACTGAAGCTTTCTTT.